This TCR beta chain was profiled in a study of T cells after yellow fever vaccination (dated by TCRdb to the late 2010s). A note on the overall study: The SMART-Seq v4 Ultra Low Input RNA kit was used to prepare libraries from fractions with low cell numbers. Bulk TCR alpha and beta repertoires were sequenced longitudinally to track T-cell clones before and after primary and booster YFV17D yellow fever vaccination. Two healthy male donors, one aged 18 to 29 and one aged 30 to 40 years, made up the cohort. Bulk PBMC replicates and cell subsets were isolated from blood drawn at multiple timepoints before and after both primary and secondary immunization. The study at large found these results: FACS-sorted repertoires could contain abundant contaminating clonotypes from the bulk population, so computational filtering was required. Most clones expanded after primary vaccination (about 96% of CD4 and 88% of CD8) were re-detected after the booster, suggesting that broad memory maintenance occurred. The secondary T-cell response was weaker than the primary response but faster, peaking on day 5 instead of day 15. A small share of clonotypes occurred in both CD4 and CD8 compartments, likely arising from convergent recombination. Because only a couple of donors were included in the study, the extent to which the findings can be generalized is limited.

Sequencing was carried out with an Illumina NovaSeq 6000. TCR cDNA was synthesized by 5'RACE template switching, through which a universal primer site and unique molecular identifiers were introduced. cDNA synthesis was primed from both the TCR alpha and TCR beta constant segments. Libraries were amplified in two PCR steps, with sample barcodes and sequencing adapters added in the second step. Sequencing of libraries was done on Illumina HiSeq 2500 (2x100 bp) or NovaSeq (2x150 bp). In the original analysis: Demultiplexing of reads and collapsing into UMI consensus sequences were performed with MIGEC, and V(D)J alignment was carried out with MiXCR. Using edgeR on replicate PBMC samples, clonotypes were called vaccine-responding if FDR was below 0.01 and the log2 fold change was above 5 up to day 15. Each bulk clonotype was labeled CD4 or CD8 based on which sequenced repertoire, CD4 or CD8, contained the clonotype at higher abundance. In TCRdb, the public reads were trimmed at Q25 with fastp and aligned with MiXCR, with productive beta chains retained. For every CDR3 protein sequence, its rows merge into one entry that carries the most common genes and DNA. The V and J calls follow TCRdb's processing rather than the paper's. This sample holds 250,000 to 400,000 distinct CDR3 sequences; 4.1% were observed only once. The ten largest account for 20% to 25% of the sample.

The meaning of the sample's treatment or condition label: live attenuated yellow fever vaccine strain. At each blood-draw timepoint, two biological replicates of bulk PBMCs were obtained. A standard Ficoll-Paque protocol was used to isolate PBMCs from peripheral blood. RNA was extracted with TriZol from bulk PBMCs, CD4 and CD8 fractions, and dextramer-positive and dextramer-negative fractions. This clonotype has a count of ten or more. Its antigen is still unknown. No base-level quality is on record; no much larger clone is a single base apart. This clonotype originated in a man aged 18 to 29 who received the YFV17D yellow fever vaccine. The specimen was PBMCs, collected 5 days after the yellow fever booster vaccination.

The CDR3 in this case is CASSYPGLAGVRRSTDTQYF. The DNA sequence is given as TGTGCCAGCAGCTATCCGGGACTAGCGGGGGTAAGAAGGAGCACAGATACGCAGTATTTT. The chain is made from TRBV7-9 and TRBJ2-3; the central 14 bases match TRBD2. The germline V end is reduced by 4 bases and the J end by 0 bases; junction bases left unmatched: 12. CDR1 and CDR2 (SEHNR, FQNEAQ) derive from the germline V gene (reference sequence). From cysteine to phenylalanine, the CDR3 is 20 amino acids long. This entry keeps only the CDR3 DNA: 60 bases, framed from base 1.